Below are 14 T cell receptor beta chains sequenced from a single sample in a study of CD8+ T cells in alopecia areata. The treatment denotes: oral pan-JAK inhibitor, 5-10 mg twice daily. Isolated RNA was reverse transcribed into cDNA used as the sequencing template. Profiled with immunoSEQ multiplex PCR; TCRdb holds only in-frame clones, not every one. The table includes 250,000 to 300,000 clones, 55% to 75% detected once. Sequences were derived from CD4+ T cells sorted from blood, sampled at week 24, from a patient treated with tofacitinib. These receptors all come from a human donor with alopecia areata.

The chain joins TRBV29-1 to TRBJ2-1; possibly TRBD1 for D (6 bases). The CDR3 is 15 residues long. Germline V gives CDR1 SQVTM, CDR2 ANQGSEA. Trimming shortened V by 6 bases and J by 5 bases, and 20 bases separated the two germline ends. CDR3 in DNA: TGCAGCGTGGCTCCGCTCATGAGACAGGACAATGAGCAGTTCTTC. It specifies CSVAPLMRQDNEQFF.

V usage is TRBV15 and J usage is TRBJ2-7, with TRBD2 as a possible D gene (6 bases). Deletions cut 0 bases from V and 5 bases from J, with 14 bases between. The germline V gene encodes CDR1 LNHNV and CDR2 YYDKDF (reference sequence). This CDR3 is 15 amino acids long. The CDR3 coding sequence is TGTGCCACCAGCAGAGAAAGGCGCGAGCGGGACGAGCAGTACTTC. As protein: CATSRERRERDEQYF.

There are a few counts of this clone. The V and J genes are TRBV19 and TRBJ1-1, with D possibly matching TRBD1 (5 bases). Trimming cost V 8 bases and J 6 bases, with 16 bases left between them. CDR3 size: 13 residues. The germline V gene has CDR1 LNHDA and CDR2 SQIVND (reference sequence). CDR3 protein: CASGGSRQPEAFF. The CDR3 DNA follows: TGTGCCAGTGGAGGGAGCAGACAGCCTGAAGCTTTCTTT.

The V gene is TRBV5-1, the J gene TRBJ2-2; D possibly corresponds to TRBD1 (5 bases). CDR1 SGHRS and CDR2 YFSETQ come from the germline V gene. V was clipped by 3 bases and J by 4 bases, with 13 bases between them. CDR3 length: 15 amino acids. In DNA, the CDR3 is TGCGCCAGCAGCTCGGTAGACAGACGCACCGGGGAGCTGTTTTTT. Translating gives CASSSVDRRTGELFF.

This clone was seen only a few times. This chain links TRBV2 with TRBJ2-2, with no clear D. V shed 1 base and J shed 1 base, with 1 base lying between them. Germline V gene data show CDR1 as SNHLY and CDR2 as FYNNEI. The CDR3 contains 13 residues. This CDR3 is CASSEGNTGELFF. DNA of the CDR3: TGTGCCAGCAGTGAAGGGAACACCGGGGAGCTGTTTTTT.

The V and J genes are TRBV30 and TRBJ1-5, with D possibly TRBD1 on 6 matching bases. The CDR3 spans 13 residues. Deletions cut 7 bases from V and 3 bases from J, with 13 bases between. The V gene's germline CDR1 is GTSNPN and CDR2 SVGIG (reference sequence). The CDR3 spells CASGAQSNQPQHF. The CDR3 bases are TGTGCCTCGGGGGCCCAATCCAATCAGCCCCAGCATTTT. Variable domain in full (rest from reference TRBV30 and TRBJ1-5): SQTIHQWPATLVQPVGSPLSLECTVEGTSNPNLYWYRQAAGRGLQLLFYSVGIGQISSEVPQNLSASRPQDRQFILSSKKLLLSDSGFYLCASGAQSNQPQHFGDGTRLSIL.

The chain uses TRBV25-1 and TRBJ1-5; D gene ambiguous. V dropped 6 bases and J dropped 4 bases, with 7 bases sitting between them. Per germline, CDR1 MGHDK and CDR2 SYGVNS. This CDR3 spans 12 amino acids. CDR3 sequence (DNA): TGTGCCAGCAGCGTTGGTAATCAGCCCCAGCATTTT. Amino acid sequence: CASSVGNQPQHF.

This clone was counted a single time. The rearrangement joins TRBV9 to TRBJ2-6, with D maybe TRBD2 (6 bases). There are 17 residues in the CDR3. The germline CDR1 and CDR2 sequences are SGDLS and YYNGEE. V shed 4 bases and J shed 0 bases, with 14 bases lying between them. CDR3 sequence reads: CASSYSGGNSGANVLTF. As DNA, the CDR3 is TGTGCCAGCAGCTACTCCGGCGGGAACTCTGGGGCCAACGTCCTGACTTTC.

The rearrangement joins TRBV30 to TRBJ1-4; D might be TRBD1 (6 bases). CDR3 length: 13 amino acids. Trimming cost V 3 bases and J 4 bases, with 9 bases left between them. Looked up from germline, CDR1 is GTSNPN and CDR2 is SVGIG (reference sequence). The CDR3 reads CAWRDSLNEKLFF. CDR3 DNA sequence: TGTGCCTGGAGGGACAGCCTTAATGAAAAACTGTTTTTT.

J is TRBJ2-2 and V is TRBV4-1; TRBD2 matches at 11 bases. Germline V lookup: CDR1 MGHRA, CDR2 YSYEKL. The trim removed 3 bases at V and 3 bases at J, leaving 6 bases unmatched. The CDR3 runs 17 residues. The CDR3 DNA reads TGCGCCAGCAGCCACGTCCTAGCGGGGGGATACACCGGGGAGCTGTTTTTT. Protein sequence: CASSHVLAGGYTGELFF.

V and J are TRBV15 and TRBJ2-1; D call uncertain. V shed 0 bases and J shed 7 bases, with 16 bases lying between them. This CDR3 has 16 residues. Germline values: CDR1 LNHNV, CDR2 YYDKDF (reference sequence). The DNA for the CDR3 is TGTGCCACCAGCAGAGATCGGGCAGGTTTAACTAATGAGCAGTTCTTC. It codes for CATSRDRAGLTNEQFF.

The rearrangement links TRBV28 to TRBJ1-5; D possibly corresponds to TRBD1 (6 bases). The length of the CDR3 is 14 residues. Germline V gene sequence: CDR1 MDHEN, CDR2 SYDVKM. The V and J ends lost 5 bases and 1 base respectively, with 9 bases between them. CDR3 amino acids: CASSAGASNQPQHF. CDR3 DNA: TGTGCCAGCAGTGCAGGGGCGAGCAATCAGCCCCAGCATTTT.

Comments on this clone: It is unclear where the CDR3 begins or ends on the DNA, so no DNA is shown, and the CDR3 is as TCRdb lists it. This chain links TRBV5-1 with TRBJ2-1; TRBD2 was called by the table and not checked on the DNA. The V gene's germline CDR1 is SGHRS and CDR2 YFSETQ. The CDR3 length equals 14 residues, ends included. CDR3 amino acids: CASSFAVGTPAWFF.

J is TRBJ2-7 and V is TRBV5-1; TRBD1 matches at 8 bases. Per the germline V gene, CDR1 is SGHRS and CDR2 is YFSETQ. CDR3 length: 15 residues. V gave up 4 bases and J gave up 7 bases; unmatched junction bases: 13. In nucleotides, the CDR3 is TGCGCCAGCAGCCTAGACAGGGGCGCATCATCGGAGCAGTACTTC. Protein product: CASSLDRGASSEQYF.